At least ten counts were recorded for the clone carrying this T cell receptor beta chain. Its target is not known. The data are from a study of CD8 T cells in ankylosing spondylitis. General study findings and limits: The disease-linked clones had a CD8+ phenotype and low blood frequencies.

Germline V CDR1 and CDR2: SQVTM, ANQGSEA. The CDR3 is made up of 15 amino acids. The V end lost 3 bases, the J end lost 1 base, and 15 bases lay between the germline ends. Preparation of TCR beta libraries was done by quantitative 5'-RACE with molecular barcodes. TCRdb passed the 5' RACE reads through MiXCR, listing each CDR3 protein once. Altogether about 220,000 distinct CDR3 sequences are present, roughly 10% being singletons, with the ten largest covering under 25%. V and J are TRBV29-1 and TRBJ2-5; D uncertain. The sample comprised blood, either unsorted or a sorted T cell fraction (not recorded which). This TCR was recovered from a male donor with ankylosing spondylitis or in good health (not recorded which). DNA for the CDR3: TGCAGCGTTGACGGGTCCACGCCTGTCCAAGAGACCCAGTACTTC. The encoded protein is CSVDGSTPVQETQYF.